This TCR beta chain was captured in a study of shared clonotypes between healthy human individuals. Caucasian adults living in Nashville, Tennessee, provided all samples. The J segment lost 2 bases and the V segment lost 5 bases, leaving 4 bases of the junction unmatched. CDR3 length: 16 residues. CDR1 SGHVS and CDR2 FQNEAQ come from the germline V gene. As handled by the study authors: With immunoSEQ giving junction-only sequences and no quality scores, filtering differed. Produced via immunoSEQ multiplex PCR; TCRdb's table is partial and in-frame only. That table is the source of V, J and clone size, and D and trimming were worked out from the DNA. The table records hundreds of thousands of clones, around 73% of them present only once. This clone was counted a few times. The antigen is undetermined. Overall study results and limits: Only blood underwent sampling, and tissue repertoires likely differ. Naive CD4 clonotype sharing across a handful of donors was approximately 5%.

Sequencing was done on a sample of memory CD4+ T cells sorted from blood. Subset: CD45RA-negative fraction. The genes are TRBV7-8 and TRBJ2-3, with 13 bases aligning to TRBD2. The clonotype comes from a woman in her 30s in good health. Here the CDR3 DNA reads TGTGCCAGCAGCCCGGGACTAGCGGGGAACACAGATACGCAGTATTTT. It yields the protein CASSPGLAGNTDTQYF.